This T cell receptor beta chain was recorded in a study of blood T cell repertoires in COVID-19. Clones were read by immunoSEQ multiplex PCR, and TCRdb kept only the in-frame ones, dropping some. The data show almost 95,000 clones, 72% seen once. Germline V gene sequence: CDR1 LGHDT, CDR2 YNNKEL (reference sequence). The CDR3 spans 16 residues. With V trimmed by 4 bases and J by 2 bases, 9 bases remained unmatched. The specimen was peripheral blood. The source of this sequence is a woman in her fifties or sixties in a cohort sampled during active or convalescent COVID-19. This chain uses TRBV3-1 (or the pseudogene TRBV3-2) with TRBJ2-3; 7 bases are shared with TRBD2. The DNA of the CDR3 is TGTGCCAGCAGCCTCCGGTGGGGGGGGACCACAGATACGCAGTATTTT. Its translation is CASSLRWGGTTDTQYF.